Below, 9 T cell receptor beta chains from the same sample are listed, as sequenced in a study of T cells in localized non-small cell lung cancer. Assay used: immunoSEQ multiplex PCR; TCRdb lists only in-frame clones, some missing. The sample lists 10,000 to 15,000 clones, 70% to 90% seen once, with about 54% in the top ten. The sequencing used peripheral blood, collected before any cancer treatment. The receptors here all came from an older male donor with stage III lung adenocarcinoma.

This chain joins TRBV7-8 and TRBJ2-5; D uncertain. This CDR3 spans 13 amino acids. The V gene's germline CDR1 is SGHVS and CDR2 FQNEAQ. The V gene lost 5 bases and the J gene lost 2 bases, with 9 bases spanning the gap. The CDR3 here is CASSAARQETQYF. The DNA of the CDR3 is TGTGCCAGCAGCGCCGCACGGCAAGAGACCCAGTACTTC.

This chain uses TRBV7-8 with TRBJ2-1; weak D call: TRBD2 (5 bases). V was trimmed by 1 base and J by 9 bases, leaving 7 bases between them. This CDR3 comprises 12 residues. Germline V gene data show CDR1 as SGHVS and CDR2 as FQNEAQ. The CDR3 is CASSLGGFEQFF. The DNA for the CDR3 is TGTGCCAGCAGCTTAGGCGGGTTTGAGCAGTTCTTC.

The chain is built from TRBV7-9 and TRBJ2-3, with TRBD1 matching 11 bases. V shed 4 bases, J shed 5 bases, and the junction held 8 bases outside the gene matches. The CDR3 runs 16 residues. CDR1 and CDR2 from the germline V gene are SEHNR and FQNEAQ (reference sequence). DNA of the CDR3: TGTGCCAGCAGCTGGACAGGGGGCTCTGTGAGAGATACGCAGTATTTT. Its protein product is CASSWTGGSVRDTQYF.

This clone has only a few counts. The chain uses TRBV7-9 and TRBJ2-7; 11 bases fit TRBD1. The germline V gene encodes CDR1 SEHNR and CDR2 FQNEAQ (reference sequence). The length of the CDR3 is 15 residues. J was trimmed by 5 bases and V by 3 bases; bases with no gene match: 6. The CDR3 region has the DNA TGTGCCAGCAGCTTCACCGGACAGGGGGCCCACGAGCAGTACTTC. Translation: CASSFTGQGAHEQYF.

This CDR3 is CASGPSRTVTNYGYTF. CDR3 nucleotide sequence: TGTGCTAGTGGACCCTCCAGGACAGTCACAAACTATGGCTACACCTTC. The chain has TRBV12-5 and TRBJ1-2, with a tentative D call TRBD1 (6 bases). Trimming took 6 bases from V and 2 from J, leaving 19 bases between them. The CDR3 consists of 16 residues. Germline CDR1 LGHNT, CDR2 FRNRAP.

The rearrangement uses TRBV29-1 and TRBJ2-7; tentative D call: TRBD1 (6 bases). Germline V gene sequence: CDR1 SQVTM, CDR2 ANQGSEA. V was shortened by 3 bases and J by 5 bases, with 8 bases between the two germline ends. The CDR3 runs to 11 residues. The CDR3 DNA is TGCAGCGTTGACACAGGGCACGAGCAGTACTTC. It codes for CSVDTGHEQYF.

This clone was observed a single time. V usage is TRBV7-6 and J usage is TRBJ2-7; 13 positions agree with TRBD2. This CDR3 region has 15 residues. The V gene end was trimmed by 5 bases and the J gene end by 6 bases; junction bases not matched to a gene: 7. Germline-derived CDR1 and CDR2 are SGHVS and FNYEAQ. This CDR3 is CASSPTSGRLGEQYF. Written as DNA, the CDR3 is TGTGCCAGCAGCCCGACTAGCGGGAGGTTGGGCGAGCAGTACTTC.

A single count supports this clone. This rearrangement joins TRBV19 to TRBJ1-5; 7 bases agree with TRBD1. CDR1 is LNHDA, CDR2 SQIVND, per germline (reference sequence). The CDR3 is 16 amino acids. Germline trimming cut 6 bases from V and 1 base from J; bases unmatched to any gene: 9. This chain's CDR3 is CASSLGGPGSNQPQHF. The CDR3 DNA is TGTGCCAGTAGCCTAGGGGGCCCGGGCAGCAATCAGCCCCAGCATTTT.

This chain joins TRBV30 and TRBJ1-4; 7 bases align to TRBD1. Per the germline V gene, CDR1 is GTSNPN and CDR2 is SVGIG (reference sequence). Trimming cost V 2 bases and J 2 bases; bases outside gene matches: 5. The CDR3 extends over 15 amino acids. The CDR3 is CAWSNRGSTNEKLFF. The CDR3 nucleotides read TGTGCCTGGAGTAACAGGGGAAGCACTAATGAAAAACTGTTTTTT.